Below, 21 T cell receptor beta chains from the same sample are listed, as sequenced in a study of T cell changes during pregnancy in multiple sclerosis. Here immunoSEQ multiplex PCR was the method, and the copy in TCRdb shows in-frame clones only, minus some. Of some 97,000 clones listed, about 92% are singletons. Source: peripheral blood, taken in the second trimester of pregnancy. Source of these receptors: a female donor with multiple sclerosis, enrolled in a pregnancy study.

The chain has TRBV30 and TRBJ2-1; 8 bases map to TRBD2. Per the germline V gene, CDR1 is GTSNPN and CDR2 is SVGIG (reference sequence). The V segment lost 0 bases and the J segment 10 bases; nucleotides outside the gene matches: 11. The CDR3 covers 15 residues. CDR3 DNA sequence: TGTGCCTGGAGTGTTCTGGGACTAGAAACTTCCGAGCAGTTCTTC. This translates into CAWSVLGLETSEQFF.

V gene TRBV18 combines with J gene TRBJ1-1; 8 nucleotides line up with TRBD1. Germline-derived CDR1 and CDR2 are KGHSH and LQKENI. The junction had 8 bases not matched to a gene; V was cut back by 1 base and J by 7 bases. CDR3 size: 15 residues. The CDR3 sequence: CASSPLRQGAGEAFF. The DNA for the CDR3 is TGTGCCAGCTCACCACTGAGGCAGGGGGCAGGTGAAGCTTTCTTT.

The V gene is TRBV18, the J gene TRBJ2-7; 9 bases align to TRBD1. CDR1 is KGHSH and CDR2 is LQKENI in the germline V gene. CDR3 length equals 14 residues. V shed 5 bases, J shed 4 bases, and the junction held 6 bases outside the gene matches. The chain's CDR3 is CASSSQTGGYEQYF. The CDR3 bases are TGTGCCAGCTCATCTCAGACAGGGGGGTACGAGCAGTACTTC.

This sequence joins TRBV7-8 and TRBJ1-5, with 9 nucleotides matching TRBD1. The J segment lost 6 bases and the V segment lost 5 bases, leaving 11 bases of the junction unmatched. Germline CDR1 and CDR2: SGHVS and FQNEAQ. The CDR3 contains 16 residues. CDR3 sequence reads: CASSDSRTGESQPQHF. The CDR3 DNA is TGTGCCAGCAGCGACAGTCGGACAGGGGAAAGTCAGCCCCAGCATTTT.

CDR3 in DNA: TGTGCCAGCAGCTTAATCTCGCAGGTTTCGAACACTGAAGCTTTCTTT. Its translation: CASSLISQVSNTEAFF. This chain connects TRBV7-3 to TRBJ1-1; D remains unclear. Germline assignment: CDR1 SGHTA and CDR2 FQGTGA. The CDR3 has 16 residues. Trimming took off 1 base at V and 1 base at J, with 13 bases between the two ends.

The gene calls are TRBV7-2 and TRBJ1-2, with TRBD1 matching 11 bases. With V trimmed by 5 bases and J by 4 bases, 12 bases remained unmatched. The germline gives CDR1 SGHTA, CDR2 FQGNSA. The CDR3 length is 17 residues. The CDR3 nucleotides read TGTGCCAGCAGCCAACGGACAGGGGGCGCCTTTAGCTATGGCTACACCTTC. It codes for CASSQRTGGAFSYGYTF.

CDR3 nucleotides: TGCAGCGCCGAGGGTCCGGGTTACGAGCAGTACTTC. Translating gives CSAEGPGYEQYF. This chain uses TRBV29-1 with TRBJ2-7; D perhaps matches TRBD2 (5 bases). The CDR3 is 12 amino acids. The germline V gene encodes CDR1 SQVTM and CDR2 ANQGSEA. Trimming took 7 bases from V and 4 from J, leaving 14 bases between them.

The chain employs TRBV7-8 and TRBJ2-7; the D gene is possibly TRBD2 (6 bases). The ends were cut back, 6 bases at V and 2 bases at J, with 14 bases in the middle. The germline V gene encodes CDR1 SGHVS and CDR2 FQNEAQ. The CDR3 is made up of 14 amino acids. CDR3 protein: CASSRGTATYEQYF. DNA for the CDR3: TGTGCCAGCAGTCGCGGGACGGCAACCTACGAGCAGTACTTC.

The chain links TRBV7-6 to TRBJ1-4; 7 bases match TRBD1. The ends lost 5 bases at V and 0 bases at J; junction bases unmatched: 3. Germline-derived CDR1 and CDR2 are SGHVS and FNYEAQ. The CDR3 is 15 amino acids. The CDR3 here is CASSTTGATNEKLFF. In DNA, the CDR3 is TGTGCCAGCAGCACCACAGGGGCAACTAATGAAAAACTGTTTTTT.

J is TRBJ2-1 and V is TRBV10-1; perhaps TRBD2 as D (6 bases). V dropped 5 bases and J dropped 9 bases, with 14 bases sitting between them. Germline V CDR1 and CDR2: WNHNN, SYGVQD (reference sequence). The length of the CDR3 is 13 residues. The CDR3 region is CASSLLANAEQFF. The CDR3 DNA follows: TGCGCCAGCAGTCTACTAGCTAACGCTGAGCAGTTCTTC.

The DNA for the CDR3 is TGTGCCAGCAGCGTAGCGCAGGGGGCGCGTAACACTGAAGCTTTCTTT. It translates to CASSVAQGARNTEAFF. J is TRBJ1-1 and V is TRBV9, with 8 positions matching TRBD1. This CDR3 is 16 amino acids long. J lost 2 bases, V lost 0 bases, and 6 bases had no gene match. Germline V lookup: CDR1 SGDLS, CDR2 YYNGEE.

CDR3: CASSWTSGTINEQFF. In DNA form, the CDR3 reads TGTGCCAGCAGCTGGACTAGCGGGACGATCAATGAGCAGTTCTTC. The chain joins TRBV5-6 to TRBJ2-1; 12 bases fit TRBD2. The CDR3 consists of 15 residues. Germline V gene sequence: CDR1 SGHDT, CDR2 YYEEEE. The V segment lost 3 bases and the J segment 6 bases; nucleotides outside the gene matches: 4. Full variable domain (missing parts from reference TRBV5-6 and TRBJ2-1): DAGVTQSPTHLIKTRGQQVTLRCSPKSGHDTVSWYQQALGQGPQFIFQYYEEEERQRGNFPDRFSGHQFPNYSSELNVNALLLGDSALYLCASSWTSGTINEQFFGPGTRLTVL.

The count of this clone is one. The V and J genes are TRBV11-1 and TRBJ2-7; a possible D gene is TRBD2 (6 bases). CDR1 is SGHAT, CDR2 FQDESV, per germline (reference sequence). This CDR3 contains 16 residues. Trimming removed 2 bases at V and 2 bases at J, with 16 bases between. CDR3: CASSLLPGLKPYEQYF. The CDR3, as DNA: TGTGCCAGCAGCTTACTTCCGGGACTTAAACCCTACGAGCAGTACTTC.

J is TRBJ2-4 and V is TRBV28, with 14 bases lining up with TRBD2. After removal of 2 bases from V and 0 bases from J, the junction contained 3 bases not matched to a gene. Looked up from germline, CDR1 is MDHEN and CDR2 is SYDVKM. This CDR3 contains 18 residues. CDR3 sequence: CASSLVGLAGVAKNIQYF. Here the CDR3 DNA reads TGTGCCAGCAGTTTAGTGGGACTAGCGGGGGTAGCCAAAAACATTCAGTACTTC.

The V call is TRBV18, the J call TRBJ2-3, with 9 bases lining up with TRBD1. Germline lookup yields CDR1 KGHSH and CDR2 LQKENI. The CDR3 is 17 amino acids. Unmatched junction bases numbered 10, after V lost 3 bases and J lost 3 bases. CDR3 nucleotides: TGTGCCAGCTCACCTCCCGCCGGGACAGGGAGGACAGATACGCAGTATTTT. Translation: CASSPPAGTGRTDTQYF.

In nucleotides, the CDR3 is TGCGCCAGCAGCCTACTCAGCGGGGGGGCTGGAGATACGCAGTATTTT. Protein product: CASSLLSGGAGDTQYF. V usage is TRBV5-1 and J usage is TRBJ2-3; 10 nucleotides agree with TRBD2. V shed 4 bases, J shed 5 bases, and the junction held 10 bases outside the gene matches. This CDR3 is built from 16 residues. Germline CDR1 is SGHRS and CDR2 is YFSETQ.

J is TRBJ2-7 and V is TRBV14; the D gene is possibly TRBD1 (6 bases). The CDR3 length is 15 residues. CDR1 and CDR2 from the germline V gene are SGHDN and FVKESK. V lost 5 bases and J 5 bases, leaving 19 bases between the germline ends. CDR3 in DNA: TGTGCCAGCAGCGCGCCCCAGAGGGGGTCCCACGAGCAGTACTTC. Translated: CASSAPQRGSHEQYF.

The gene calls are TRBV2 and TRBJ1-2, with 9 bases fitting TRBD1. Germline V gene lookup returns CDR1 SNHLY and CDR2 FYNNEI. The CDR3 has 15 amino acids. V was clipped by 0 bases and J by 4 bases; unmatched bases: 3. CDR3 region: CASSEAGTGSYGYTF. The DNA of the CDR3 is TGTGCCAGCAGTGAAGCTGGGACAGGGTCCTATGGCTACACCTTC.

In its sample, this clone was seen once. The chain employs TRBV28 and TRBJ2-2, with TRBD2 identical over 13 bases. V dropped 4 bases and J dropped 7; count of bases not matched to a gene: 6. The V gene's germline CDR1 is MDHEN and CDR2 SYDVKM. There are 16 residues in the CDR3. The CDR3 DNA reads TGTGCCAGCAGTTCCCGGACTAGCGGGAGATTCGGGGAGCTGTTTTTT. It translates to CASSSRTSGRFGELFF.

The chain combines TRBV15 with TRBJ1-5; D uncertain. The CDR3 has 13 residues. The V end lost 1 base, the J end lost 5 bases, and 6 bases lay between the germline ends. Germline lookup yields CDR1 LNHNV and CDR2 YYDKDF (reference sequence). The CDR3 DNA follows: TGTGCCACCAGCAGAGGGACTTATCAGCCCCAGCATTTT. Its protein product is CATSRGTYQPQHF.

This clone was detected only once. The gene calls are TRBV2 and TRBJ2-3; TRBD1 aligns across 9 bases. The CDR3 has 14 amino acids. Per the germline V gene, CDR1 is SNHLY and CDR2 is FYNNEI. J gave up 6 bases and V 8 bases, and 9 bases lay outside the gene matches. The chain's CDR3 is CASARDRVPDTQYF. CDR3 sequence (DNA): TGTGCCAGCGCCCGGGACAGGGTACCGGATACGCAGTATTTT.